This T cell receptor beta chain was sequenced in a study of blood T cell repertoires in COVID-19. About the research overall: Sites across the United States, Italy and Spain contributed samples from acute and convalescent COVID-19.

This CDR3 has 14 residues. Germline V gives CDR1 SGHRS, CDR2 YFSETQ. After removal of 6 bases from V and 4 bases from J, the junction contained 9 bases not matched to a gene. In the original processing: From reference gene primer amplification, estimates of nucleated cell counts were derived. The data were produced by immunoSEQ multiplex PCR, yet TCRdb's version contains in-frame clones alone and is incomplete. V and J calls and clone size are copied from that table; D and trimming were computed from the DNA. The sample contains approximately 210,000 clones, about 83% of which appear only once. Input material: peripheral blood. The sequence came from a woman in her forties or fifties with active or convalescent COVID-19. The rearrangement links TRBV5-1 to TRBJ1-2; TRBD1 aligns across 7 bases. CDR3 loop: CASNPGTATYGYTF. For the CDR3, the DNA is TGCGCCAGCAACCCAGGGACAGCGACCTATGGCTACACCTTC.